A selection of T cell receptor beta chains follows, all from one sample in a study of shared clonotypes between healthy human individuals. Only in-frame clones appear in the TCRdb table, and some are missing; sequencing was by immunoSEQ multiplex PCR. The sample shows roughly 2.1 million clones, under 95% of them seen only once. The material sequenced was naive CD8+ T cells from PBMCs. The receptors were sampled from a man aged 18 to 29 in good health. Some clones in this sample may be carry-over from other donors' samples. Each CDR3 is given with its conserved first and last residue. Fields, in order: D gene, clone size, V gene, J gene, CDR3 protein, CDR3 DNA. A D gene is named only where the DNA matches it firmly. Some rows mark clone size as missing; the rest say once, few, many or name a class of expanded clone.

>TRBD1|.|TRBV7-8|TRBJ2-7
CASSPWTGYEQYF
TGTGCCAGCAGCCCCTGGACAGGTTACGAGCAGTACTTC
>.|.|TRBV9|TRBJ2-3
CASSVGPFVRETTSTDTQYF
TGTGCCAGCAGCGTGGGCCCGTTTGTCCGCGAAACTACTAGCACAGATACGCAGTATTTT
>TRBD1|once|TRBV10-3|TRBJ2-2
CATRGTGVNSGTGELFF
TGTGCCACCAGAGGGACAGGGGTTAATAGCGGCACCGGGGAGCTGTTTTTT
>.|.|TRBV11-2|TRBJ2-7
CASSFGGDSYEQYF
TGTGCCAGCAGCTTCGGCGGGGACTCCTACGAGCAGTACTTC
>.|.|TRBV2|TRBJ2-1
CASSYRVRNEQFF
TGTGCCAGCAGCTACCGGGTGCGAAATGAGCAGTTCTTC
>.|.|TRBV4-1|TRBJ1-2
CASSQEQASGGYTF
TGCGCCAGCAGCCAAGAGCAGGCGAGTGGGGGCTACACCTTC
>TRBD1|.|TRBV28|TRBJ2-5
CASSRRQGAPFTETQYF
TGTGCCAGCAGTCGGCGGCAGGGGGCTCCGTTTACGGAGACCCAGTACTTC
>.|.|TRBV11-2|TRBJ2-3
CASSSGESTDTQYF
TGTGCCAGCAGTTCCGGAGAGAGCACAGATACGCAGTATTTT
>.|.|TRBV7-2|TRBJ2-1
CASSQDSLSQFF
TGTGCCAGCAGCCAGGACAGTCTCTCGCAGTTCTTC
>TRBD2|.|TRBV15|TRBJ2-7
CATSRPGDYPYEQYF
TGTGCCACCAGCAGACCGGGGGACTACCCCTACGAGCAGTACTTC
>.|.|TRBV27|TRBJ1-5
CASSLTARGQPQHF
TGTGCCAGCAGTTTGACAGCGCGTGGGCAGCCCCAGCATTTT
>.|.|TRBV19|TRBJ1-2
CASSMRSDYGYTF
TGTGCCAGTAGTATGAGGTCAGACTATGGCTACACCTTC
>.|.|TRBV27|TRBJ2-3
CASSLIGQTGTDTQYF
TGTGCCAGCAGTTTGATAGGACAAACTGGGACAGATACGCAGTATTTT
>.|.|TRBV7-9|TRBJ1-3
CASSLGLSRVSGNTIYF
TGTGCCAGCAGCTTAGGTTTGAGCCGGGTCTCTGGAAACACCATATATTTT
>.|.|TRBV19|TRBJ2-5
CASSDPGTLQETQYF
TGTGCCAGTAGTGACCCCGGGACGTTACAAGAGACCCAGTACTTC
>.|.|TRBV7-9|TRBJ1-3
CASSLKAAGGNTIYF
TGTGCCAGCAGCTTAAAGGCCGCCGGGGGGAACACCATATATTTT
>.|.|TRBV19|TRBJ2-7
CASSNPFYEQYF
TGTGCCAGTAGTAACCCCTTCTACGAGCAGTACTTC